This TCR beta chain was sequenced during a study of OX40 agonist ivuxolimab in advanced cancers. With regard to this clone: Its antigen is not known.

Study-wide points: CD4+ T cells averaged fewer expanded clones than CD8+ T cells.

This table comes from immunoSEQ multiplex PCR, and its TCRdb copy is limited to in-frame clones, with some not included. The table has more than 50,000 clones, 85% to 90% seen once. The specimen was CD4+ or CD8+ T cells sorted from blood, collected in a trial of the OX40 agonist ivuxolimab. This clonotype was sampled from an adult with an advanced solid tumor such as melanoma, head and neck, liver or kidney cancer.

This CDR3 is CAVEGSSYEQYF. In DNA form, the CDR3 reads TGTGCCGTAGAGGGTAGCTCCTACGAGCAGTACTTC. The chain joins TRBV25-1 to TRBJ2-7; TRBD2 might be the D (5 bases). The CDR3 length is 12 residues. The germline V and J ends were trimmed by 11 bases and 0 bases, with 11 bases remaining between them. Germline CDR1 is MGHDK and CDR2 is SYGVNS.